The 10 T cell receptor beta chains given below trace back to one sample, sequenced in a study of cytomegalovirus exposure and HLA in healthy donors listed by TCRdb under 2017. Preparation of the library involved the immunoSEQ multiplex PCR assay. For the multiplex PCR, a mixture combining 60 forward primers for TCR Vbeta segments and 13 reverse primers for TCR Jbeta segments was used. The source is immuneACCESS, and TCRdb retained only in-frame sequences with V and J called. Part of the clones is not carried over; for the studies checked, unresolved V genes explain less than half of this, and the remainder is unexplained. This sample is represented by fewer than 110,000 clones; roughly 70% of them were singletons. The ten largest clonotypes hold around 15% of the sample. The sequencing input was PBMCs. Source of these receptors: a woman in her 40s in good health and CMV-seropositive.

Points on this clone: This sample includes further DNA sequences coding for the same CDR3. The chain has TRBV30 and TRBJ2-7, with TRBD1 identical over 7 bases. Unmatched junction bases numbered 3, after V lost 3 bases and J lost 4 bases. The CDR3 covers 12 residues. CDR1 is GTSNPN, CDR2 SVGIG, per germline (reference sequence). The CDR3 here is CAWSRQGYEQYF. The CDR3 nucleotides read TGTGCCTGGAGCAGACAGGGTTACGAGCAGTACTTC.

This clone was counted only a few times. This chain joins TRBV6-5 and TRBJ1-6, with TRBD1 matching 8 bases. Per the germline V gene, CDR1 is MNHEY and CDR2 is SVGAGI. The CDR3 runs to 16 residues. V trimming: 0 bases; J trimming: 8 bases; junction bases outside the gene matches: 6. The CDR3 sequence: CASSYSVHRGDSPLHF. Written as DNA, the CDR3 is TGTGCCAGCAGTTACTCGGTCCACAGGGGGGATTCACCCCTCCACTTT.

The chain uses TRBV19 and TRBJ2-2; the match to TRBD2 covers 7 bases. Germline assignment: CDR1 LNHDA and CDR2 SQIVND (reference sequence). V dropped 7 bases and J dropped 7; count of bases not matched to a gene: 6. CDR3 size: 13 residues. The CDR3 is CASTAGVSGELFF. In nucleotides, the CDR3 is TGTGCCAGTACTGCGGGGGTAAGCGGGGAGCTGTTTTTT.

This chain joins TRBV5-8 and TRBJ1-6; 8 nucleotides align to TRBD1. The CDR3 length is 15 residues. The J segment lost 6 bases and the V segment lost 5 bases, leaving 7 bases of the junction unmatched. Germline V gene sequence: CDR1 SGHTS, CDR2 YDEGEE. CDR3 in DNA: TGTGCCAGCAGTCCCAGACAGGGGCGTAATTCACCCCTCCACTTT. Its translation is CASSPRQGRNSPLHF.

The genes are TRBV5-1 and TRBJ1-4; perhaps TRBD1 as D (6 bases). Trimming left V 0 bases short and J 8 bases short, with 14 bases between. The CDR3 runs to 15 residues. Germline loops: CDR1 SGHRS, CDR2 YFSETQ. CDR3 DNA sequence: TGCGCCAGCAGCTTGGATGGCACAGGGCTGGAAAAACTGTTTTTT. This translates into CASSLDGTGLEKLFF.

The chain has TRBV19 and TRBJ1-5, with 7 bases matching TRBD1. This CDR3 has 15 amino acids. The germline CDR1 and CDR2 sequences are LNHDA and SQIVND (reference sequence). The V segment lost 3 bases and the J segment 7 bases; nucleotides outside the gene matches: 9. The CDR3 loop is CASSMINRGSQPQHF. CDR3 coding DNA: TGTGCCAGTAGTATGATAAACAGGGGATCCCAGCCCCAGCATTTT.

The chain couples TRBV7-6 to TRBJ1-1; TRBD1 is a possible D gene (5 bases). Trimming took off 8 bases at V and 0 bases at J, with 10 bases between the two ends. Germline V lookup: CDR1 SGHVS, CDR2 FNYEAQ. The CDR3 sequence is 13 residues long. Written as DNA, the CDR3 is TGTGCCAGCGGGGCGGATCTGAACACTGAAGCTTTCTTT. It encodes CASGADLNTEAFF.

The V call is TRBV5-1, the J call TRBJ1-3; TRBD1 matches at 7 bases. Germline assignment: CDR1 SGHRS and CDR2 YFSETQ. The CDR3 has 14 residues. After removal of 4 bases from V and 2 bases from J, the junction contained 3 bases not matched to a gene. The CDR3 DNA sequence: TGCGCCAGCAGCATCGGACAGGCTGGAAACACCATATATTTT. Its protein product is CASSIGQAGNTIYF.

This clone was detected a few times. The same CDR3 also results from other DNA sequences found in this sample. The CDR3 DNA reads TGCGCCAGCAGTTTTAACTCCTACAATGAGCAGTTCTTC. Protein product: CASSFNSYNEQFF. The chain carries TRBV5-1 and TRBJ2-1; unclear D gene. This CDR3 comprises 13 residues. Trimming removed 5 bases at V and 0 bases at J, with 6 bases between. Germline V CDR1 and CDR2: SGHRS, YFSETQ.

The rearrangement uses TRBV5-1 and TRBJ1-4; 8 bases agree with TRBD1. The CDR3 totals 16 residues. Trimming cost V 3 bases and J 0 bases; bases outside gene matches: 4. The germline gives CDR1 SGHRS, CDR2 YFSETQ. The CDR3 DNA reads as TGCGCCAGCAGCTCAGGGGGCTCGGCAACTAATGAAAAACTGTTTTTT. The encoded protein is CASSSGGSATNEKLFF.